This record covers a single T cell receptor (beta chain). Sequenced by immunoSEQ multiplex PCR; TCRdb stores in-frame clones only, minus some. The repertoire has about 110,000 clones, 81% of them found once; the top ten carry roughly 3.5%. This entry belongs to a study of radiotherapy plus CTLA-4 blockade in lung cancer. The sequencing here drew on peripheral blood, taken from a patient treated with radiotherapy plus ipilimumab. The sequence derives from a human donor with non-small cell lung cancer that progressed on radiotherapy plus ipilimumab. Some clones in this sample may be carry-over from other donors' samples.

DNA for the CDR3: TGTGCCAGCAGCTTATGGTCCGGGGGAGCTTATTCTGAAGCTTTCTTT. Residues: CASSLWSGGAYSEAFF. The chain combines TRBV7-3 with TRBJ1-1; maybe TRBD1 (5 bases). V dropped 2 bases and J dropped 6 bases, with 19 bases sitting between them. The CDR3 covers 16 residues. Germline CDR1 reads SGHTA; CDR2 reads FQGTGA.